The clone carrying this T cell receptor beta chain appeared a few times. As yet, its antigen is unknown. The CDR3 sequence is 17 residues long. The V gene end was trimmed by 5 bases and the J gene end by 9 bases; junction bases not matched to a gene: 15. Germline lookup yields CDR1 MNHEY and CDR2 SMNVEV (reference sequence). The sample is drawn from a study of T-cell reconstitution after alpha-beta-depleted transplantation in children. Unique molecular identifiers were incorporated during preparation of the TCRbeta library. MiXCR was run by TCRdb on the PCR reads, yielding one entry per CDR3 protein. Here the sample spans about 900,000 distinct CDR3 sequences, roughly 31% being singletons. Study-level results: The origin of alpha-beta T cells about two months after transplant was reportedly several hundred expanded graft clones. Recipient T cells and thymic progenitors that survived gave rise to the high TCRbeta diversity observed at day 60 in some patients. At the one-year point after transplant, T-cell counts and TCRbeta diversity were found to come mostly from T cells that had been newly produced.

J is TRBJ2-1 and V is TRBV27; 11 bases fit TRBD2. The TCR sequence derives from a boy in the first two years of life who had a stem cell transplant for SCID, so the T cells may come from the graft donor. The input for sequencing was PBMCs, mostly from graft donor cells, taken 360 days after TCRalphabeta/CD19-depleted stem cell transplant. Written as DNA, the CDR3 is TGTGCCAGCAGTCTCTACCCGACTAGCGGGGCTCCCGGTGAGCAGTTCTTC. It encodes CASSLYPTSGAPGEQFF.